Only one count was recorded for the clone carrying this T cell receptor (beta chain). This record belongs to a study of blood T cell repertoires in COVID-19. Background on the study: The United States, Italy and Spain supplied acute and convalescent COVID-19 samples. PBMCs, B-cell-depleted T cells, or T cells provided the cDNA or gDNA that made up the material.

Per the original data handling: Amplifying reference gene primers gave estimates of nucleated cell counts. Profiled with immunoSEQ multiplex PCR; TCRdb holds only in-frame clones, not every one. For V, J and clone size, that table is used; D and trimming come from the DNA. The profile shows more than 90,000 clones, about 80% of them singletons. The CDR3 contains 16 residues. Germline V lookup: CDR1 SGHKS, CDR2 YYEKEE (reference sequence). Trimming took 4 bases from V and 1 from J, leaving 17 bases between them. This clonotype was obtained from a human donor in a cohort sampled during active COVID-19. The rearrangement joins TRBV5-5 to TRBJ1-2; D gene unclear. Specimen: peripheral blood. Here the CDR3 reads CASSPTTAQINYGYTF. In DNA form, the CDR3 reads TGTGCCAGCAGCCCGACCACGGCACAGATTAACTATGGCTACACCTTC.